The source of this T cell receptor (beta chain) is a study of T cells in tuberculosis (dated by TCRdb to 2016 to 2019). At the level of the whole study: In the study, CD1B tetramers and high-throughput TCR immunosequencing were combined to characterize T cells specific for the mycobacterial lipid antigen glucose monomycolate (GMM). With 10 to 11 people per group, a South African clinical cohort compared IGRA-negative adolescents, IGRA-positive adolescents with latent tuberculosis, and adults with active tuberculosis.

On this clone: Its specific antigen is unknown. No much larger clone exists at a distance of one base, and base qualities are not known.

The study at large found these results: Clinical samples were selected based on the availability of cryopreserved specimens, with adults included as active tuberculosis cases and adolescents included as controls. Smaller NN-distances were partly driven by shorter CDR3-alpha lengths in active tuberculosis patients, and statistical significance was not reached for the TCR-beta difference. With the diverse GMM-specific repertoire as input, a classifier achieved roughly 87% accuracy (AUROC about 0.93), whereas GEM motif frequencies as input gave 70% accuracy. Compared with IGRA-negative controls, TCR-alpha repertoires from active tuberculosis had smaller mean NN-distances to GMM-specific TCRs, which suggests clonal expansion of these TCRs.

At study entry, a tuberculin skin test and the QuantiFERON-TB GOLD In-Tube IGRA were used to screen adolescents for latent tuberculosis infection. Unsorted cryopreserved PBMC were immunosequenced, covering on average about 100,000 T cells per clinical donor. Eleven high schools in the Worcester region of the Western Cape, South Africa, served as enrollment sites for adolescents aged 12 to 18 years. Some ten M. tuberculosis-infected adolescents and about 10 uninfected adolescents, matched for age and sex, were selected. PBMC from adolescents were isolated by density centrifugation from freshly drawn heparinized blood and were then cryopreserved. The immunoSEQ multiplex PCR assay was used to generate TCR libraries, with TCR-beta and/or TCR-alpha/delta assays applied to each sample. Amplified TCR libraries were sequenced on the Illumina high-throughput platform. The study's processing was this. Clustering and dimensionality reduction were performed using pairwise TCRdist distances among GMM-specific receptors from ex vivo sorted or in vitro expanded T cells. Each clinical repertoire was scored by mean NN-distance, the average TCRdist to the nearest 10% of tetramer-positive reference sequences. GEM TCR motif frequency was calculated as the fraction of unique TCRs that matched known GEM sequences by V/J usage and CDR3 length. Linear discriminant analysis with leave-one-out cross-validation, implemented in scikit-learn, was used to classify active tuberculosis. TCRdb stores this immuneACCESS table with in-frame sequences only. Part of the clones is absent; in the studies checked, under half of the shortfall reflects unresolved V genes, and no reason is known for the rest. V and J calls plus clone size are reproduced from that table; the DNA served to infer D and trimming. The sample table shows 30,000 to 35,000 clones, and roughly 90% are seen once. Roughly 2.2% of the sample goes to the ten largest clones.

The source material was PBMCs. This receptor was identified in a donor aged 10-29 years with latent tuberculosis or without tuberculosis infection.

The DNA is TGTGCCAGCAGTTTTTCTCGGTCGCCCTATCAGCCCCAGCATTTT. It translates as CASSFSRSPYQPQHF. The chain is assembled from TRBV27 and TRBJ1-5, with no reliable assignment of the D segment. The CDR3 measures 15 amino acids from cysteine to phenylalanine. Only the CDR3 DNA stays, 45 bases, in frame from base 1. V is cut by 3 bases and J by 5 bases, and the space between the germline ends is 14 bases. Reading the germline V gene (reference sequence) gives CDR1 MNHEY and CDR2 SMNVEV.